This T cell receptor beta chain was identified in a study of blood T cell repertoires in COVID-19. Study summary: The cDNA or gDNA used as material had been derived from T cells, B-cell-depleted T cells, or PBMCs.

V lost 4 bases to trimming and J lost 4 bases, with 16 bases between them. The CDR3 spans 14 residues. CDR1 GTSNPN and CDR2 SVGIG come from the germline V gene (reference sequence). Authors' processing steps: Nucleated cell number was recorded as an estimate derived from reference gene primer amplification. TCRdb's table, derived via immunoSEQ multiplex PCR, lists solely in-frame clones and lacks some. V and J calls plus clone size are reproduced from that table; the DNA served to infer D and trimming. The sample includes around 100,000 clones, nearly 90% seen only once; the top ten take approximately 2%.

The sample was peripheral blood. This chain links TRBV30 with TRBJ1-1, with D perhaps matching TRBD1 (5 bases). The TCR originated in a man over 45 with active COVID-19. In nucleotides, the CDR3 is TGTGCCTGGATTTCCCACAAGGGGCCCACTGAAGCTTTCTTT. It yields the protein CAWISHKGPTEAFF. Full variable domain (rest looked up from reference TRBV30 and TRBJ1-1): SQTIHQWPATLVQPVGSPLSLECTVEGTSNPNLYWYRQAAGRGLQLLFYSVGIGQISSEVPQNLSASRPQDRQFILSSKKLLLSDSGFYLCAWISHKGPTEAFFGQGTRLTVV.